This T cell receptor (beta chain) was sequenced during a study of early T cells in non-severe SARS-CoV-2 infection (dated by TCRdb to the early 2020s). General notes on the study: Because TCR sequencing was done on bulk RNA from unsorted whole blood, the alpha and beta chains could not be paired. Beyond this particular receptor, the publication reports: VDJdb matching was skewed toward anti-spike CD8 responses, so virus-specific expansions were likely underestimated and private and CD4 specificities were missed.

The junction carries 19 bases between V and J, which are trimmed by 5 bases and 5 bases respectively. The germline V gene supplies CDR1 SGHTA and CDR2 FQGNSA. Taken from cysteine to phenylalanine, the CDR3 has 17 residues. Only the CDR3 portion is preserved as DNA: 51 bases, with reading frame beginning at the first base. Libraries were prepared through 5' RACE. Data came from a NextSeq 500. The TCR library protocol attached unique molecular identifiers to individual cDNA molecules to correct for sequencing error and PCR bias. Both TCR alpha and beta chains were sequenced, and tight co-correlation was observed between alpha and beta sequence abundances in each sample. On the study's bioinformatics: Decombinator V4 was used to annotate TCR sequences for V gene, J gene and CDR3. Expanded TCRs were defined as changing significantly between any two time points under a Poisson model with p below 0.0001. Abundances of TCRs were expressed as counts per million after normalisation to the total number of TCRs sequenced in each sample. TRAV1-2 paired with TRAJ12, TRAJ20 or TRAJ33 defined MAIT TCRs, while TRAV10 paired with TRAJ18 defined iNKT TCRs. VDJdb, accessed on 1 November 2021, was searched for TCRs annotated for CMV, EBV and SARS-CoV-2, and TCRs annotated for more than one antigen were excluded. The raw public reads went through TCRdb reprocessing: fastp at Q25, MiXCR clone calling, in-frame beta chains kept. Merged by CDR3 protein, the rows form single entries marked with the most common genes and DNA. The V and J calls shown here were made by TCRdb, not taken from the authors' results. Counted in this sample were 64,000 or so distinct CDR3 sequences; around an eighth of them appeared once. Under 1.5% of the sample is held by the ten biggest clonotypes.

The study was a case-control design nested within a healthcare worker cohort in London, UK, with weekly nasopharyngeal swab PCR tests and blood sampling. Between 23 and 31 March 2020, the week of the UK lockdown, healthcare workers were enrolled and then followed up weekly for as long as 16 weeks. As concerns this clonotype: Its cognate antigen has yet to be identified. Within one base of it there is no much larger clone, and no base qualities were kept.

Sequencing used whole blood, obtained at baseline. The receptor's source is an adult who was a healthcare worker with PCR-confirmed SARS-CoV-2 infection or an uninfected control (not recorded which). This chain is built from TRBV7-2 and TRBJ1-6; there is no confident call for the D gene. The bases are TGTGCCAGCAGCCGTCAGAGACCGACTTATGATAATTCACCCCTCCACTTT. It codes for CASSRQRPTYDNSPLHF.